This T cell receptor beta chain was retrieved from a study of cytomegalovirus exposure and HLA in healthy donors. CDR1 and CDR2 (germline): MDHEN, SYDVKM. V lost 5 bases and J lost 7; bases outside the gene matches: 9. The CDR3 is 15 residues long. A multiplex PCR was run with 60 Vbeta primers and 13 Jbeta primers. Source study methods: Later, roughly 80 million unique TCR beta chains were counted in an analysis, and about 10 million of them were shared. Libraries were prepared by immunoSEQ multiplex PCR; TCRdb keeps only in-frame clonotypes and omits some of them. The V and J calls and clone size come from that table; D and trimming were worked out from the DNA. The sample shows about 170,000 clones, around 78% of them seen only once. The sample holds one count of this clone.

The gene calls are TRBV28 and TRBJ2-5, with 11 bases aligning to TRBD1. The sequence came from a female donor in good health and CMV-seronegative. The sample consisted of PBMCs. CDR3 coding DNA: TGTGCCAGCAGTAACAGTGGGACAGGGGGGAGGACCCAGTACTTC. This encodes CASSNSGTGGRTQYF. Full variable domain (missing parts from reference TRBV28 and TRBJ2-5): DVKVTQSSRYLVKRTGEKVFLECVQDMDHENMFWYRQDPGLGLRLIYFSYDVKMKEKGDIPEGYSVSREKKERFSLILESASTNQTSMYLCASSNSGTGGRTQYFGPGTRLLVL.